The 12 T cell receptor beta chains listed next were all sequenced from one sample in a study of post-analysis software for immune sequencing data. The study, taken as a whole, reports: In patients, about five TRBV segments were more frequent than in controls, with TRBV5-6, TRBV5-1 and TRBV20-1 among them.

Carried by the TCR beta cDNA libraries were unique molecular identifiers. One entry per CDR3 protein, called by TCRdb with MiXCR from the PCR reads. This sample has roughly 620,000 distinct CDR3 sequences; roughly 47% occur once, and the top ten carry over 1.5%. No antigen is known for these receptors. The specimen was blood. These receptor sequences come from a girl aged 10 to 17 with multiple sclerosis.

This clonotype was recorded a few times. The chain links TRBV27 to TRBJ2-1; either TRBD1 or TRBD2 may fit D (6 bases each). Germline V gene lookup returns CDR1 MNHEY and CDR2 SMNVEV (reference sequence). Trimming cost V 2 bases and J 9 bases, with 23 bases left between them. The CDR3 sequence is 17 residues long. The CDR3 region has the DNA TGTGCCAGCAGTTTAATAAGTAGGGGGGCCAGGCAGGGTGAGCAGTTCTTC. Translating it yields CASSLISRGARQGEQFF.

This clonotype appeared a few times. The genes are TRBV6-6 and TRBJ2-7; D is perhaps TRBD2 (6 bases). The CDR3 has 15 residues. V lost 6 bases and J lost 5, with 20 bases in between. CDR1 is MNHNY, CDR2 SVGAGI, per germline (reference sequence). For the CDR3, the DNA is TGTGCCAGCAGCACCCGGGGGATGTTGTCCCACGAGCAGTACTTC. Encoded protein: CASSTRGMLSHEQYF.

V is TRBV7-2 and J is TRBJ2-1; D remains unclear. The assigned J gene may be wrong: the sequence end matches TRBJ2-7 better. The germline V gene has CDR1 SGHTA and CDR2 FQGNSA. This CDR3 region has 14 residues. CDR3 in amino acids: CASSLEVLVNEQYF. The CDR3 DNA reads as TGTGCCAGCAGCTTAGAGGTATTAGTCAACGAGCAGTACTTC.

This clonotype turned up a few times. The J gene is TRBJ1-2, the V gene TRBV20-1; D not certain. CDR1 DFQATT and CDR2 SNEGSKA come from the germline V gene (reference sequence). Trimming removed 4 bases from V and 2 bases from J, with 14 bases in between. The CDR3 extends over 14 amino acids. The CDR3 region has the DNA TGCAGTGCTATATATCCCCAGGTGAACTATGGCTACACCTTC. Encoded protein: CSAIYPQVNYGYTF.

V usage is TRBV5-1 and J usage is TRBJ1-1; D gene ambiguous. Trimming left V 4 bases short and J 0 bases short, with 7 bases between. This CDR3 region has 13 residues. CDR1 SGHRS and CDR2 YFSETQ come from the germline V gene. CDR3 coding DNA: TGCGCCAGCAGCAATCAAATGAACACTGAAGCTTTCTTT. Its translation is CASSNQMNTEAFF.

This clonotype was detected a few times. The genes are TRBV29-1 and TRBJ2-5; D is ambiguous. Germline-derived CDR1 and CDR2 are SQVTM and ANQGSEA. The CDR3 runs to 10 residues. V lost 4 bases and J lost 3, with 3 bases in between. The CDR3 sequence: CSVGKETQYF. The CDR3 DNA reads as TGCAGCGTTGGTAAAGAGACCCAGTACTTC.

The chain combines TRBV6-5 with TRBJ2-2; D ambiguous. From germline, CDR1 is MNHEY and CDR2 SVGAGI. The V end was cut by 5 bases, the J end by 8 bases, with 15 bases between. This CDR3 is 14 amino acids long. CDR3 DNA: TGTGCCAGCAGTCCCGCGATGTCCCGGGGGGAGCTGTTTTTT. Protein: CASSPAMSRGELFF.

The rearrangement uses TRBV12-5 and TRBJ2-4; a weak D match, TRBD1 (5 bases). The better agreement between TRBJ2-5 and the DNA end casts doubt on the J call. In germline, CDR1 is LGHNT, CDR2 FRNRAP. The CDR3 contains 15 residues. The CDR3: CASGPGQGNQETQYF. CDR3 DNA sequence: TGTGCTAGTGGCCCCGGGCAGGGAAACCAAGAGACCCAGTACTTC.

V gene TRBV28 combines with J gene TRBJ1-5; D possibly corresponds to TRBD1 (6 bases). Germline assignment: CDR1 MDHEN and CDR2 SYDVKM. Trimming cost V 3 bases and J 0 bases, with 21 bases left between them. The CDR3 totals 19 residues. The CDR3 bases are TGTGCCAGCAGTTTGCCGCCACGGGACACTCCTTATAGCAATCAGCCCCAGCATTTT. This codes for CASSLPPRDTPYSNQPQHF.

The CDR3, as DNA: TGTGCCAGCAGCCCGAACAGGGGAAGCTCGCAGGAGCAGTACTTC. It yields the protein CASSPNRGSSQEQYF. This chain connects TRBV28 to TRBJ2-7, with 7 bases aligning to TRBD1. Per the germline V gene, CDR1 is MDHEN and CDR2 is SYDVKM. CDR3 length equals 15 residues. The J segment lost 7 bases and the V segment lost 6 bases, leaving 15 bases of the junction unmatched.

In this sample, this clonotype turned up many times. This chain uses TRBV12-3 or TRBV12-4 with TRBJ2-7; no definite D call. CDR3 length: 11 amino acids. V was trimmed by 6 bases and J by 4 bases, leaving 7 bases between them. CDR3 in amino acids: CASSAGYEQYF. The CDR3 coding sequence is TGTGCCAGCAGCGCCGGGTACGAGCAGTACTTC.

This chain connects TRBV6-6 to TRBJ2-1; 10 nucleotides agree with TRBD2. The germline V gene has CDR1 MNHNY and CDR2 SVGAGI (reference sequence). The CDR3 loop spans 15 amino acids. J was trimmed by 4 bases and V by 6 bases; bases with no gene match: 6. The CDR3 DNA follows: TGTGCCAGCAGGCCACTAGCGGGGTCTTACAATGAGCAGTTCTTC. This translates into CASRPLAGSYNEQFF.